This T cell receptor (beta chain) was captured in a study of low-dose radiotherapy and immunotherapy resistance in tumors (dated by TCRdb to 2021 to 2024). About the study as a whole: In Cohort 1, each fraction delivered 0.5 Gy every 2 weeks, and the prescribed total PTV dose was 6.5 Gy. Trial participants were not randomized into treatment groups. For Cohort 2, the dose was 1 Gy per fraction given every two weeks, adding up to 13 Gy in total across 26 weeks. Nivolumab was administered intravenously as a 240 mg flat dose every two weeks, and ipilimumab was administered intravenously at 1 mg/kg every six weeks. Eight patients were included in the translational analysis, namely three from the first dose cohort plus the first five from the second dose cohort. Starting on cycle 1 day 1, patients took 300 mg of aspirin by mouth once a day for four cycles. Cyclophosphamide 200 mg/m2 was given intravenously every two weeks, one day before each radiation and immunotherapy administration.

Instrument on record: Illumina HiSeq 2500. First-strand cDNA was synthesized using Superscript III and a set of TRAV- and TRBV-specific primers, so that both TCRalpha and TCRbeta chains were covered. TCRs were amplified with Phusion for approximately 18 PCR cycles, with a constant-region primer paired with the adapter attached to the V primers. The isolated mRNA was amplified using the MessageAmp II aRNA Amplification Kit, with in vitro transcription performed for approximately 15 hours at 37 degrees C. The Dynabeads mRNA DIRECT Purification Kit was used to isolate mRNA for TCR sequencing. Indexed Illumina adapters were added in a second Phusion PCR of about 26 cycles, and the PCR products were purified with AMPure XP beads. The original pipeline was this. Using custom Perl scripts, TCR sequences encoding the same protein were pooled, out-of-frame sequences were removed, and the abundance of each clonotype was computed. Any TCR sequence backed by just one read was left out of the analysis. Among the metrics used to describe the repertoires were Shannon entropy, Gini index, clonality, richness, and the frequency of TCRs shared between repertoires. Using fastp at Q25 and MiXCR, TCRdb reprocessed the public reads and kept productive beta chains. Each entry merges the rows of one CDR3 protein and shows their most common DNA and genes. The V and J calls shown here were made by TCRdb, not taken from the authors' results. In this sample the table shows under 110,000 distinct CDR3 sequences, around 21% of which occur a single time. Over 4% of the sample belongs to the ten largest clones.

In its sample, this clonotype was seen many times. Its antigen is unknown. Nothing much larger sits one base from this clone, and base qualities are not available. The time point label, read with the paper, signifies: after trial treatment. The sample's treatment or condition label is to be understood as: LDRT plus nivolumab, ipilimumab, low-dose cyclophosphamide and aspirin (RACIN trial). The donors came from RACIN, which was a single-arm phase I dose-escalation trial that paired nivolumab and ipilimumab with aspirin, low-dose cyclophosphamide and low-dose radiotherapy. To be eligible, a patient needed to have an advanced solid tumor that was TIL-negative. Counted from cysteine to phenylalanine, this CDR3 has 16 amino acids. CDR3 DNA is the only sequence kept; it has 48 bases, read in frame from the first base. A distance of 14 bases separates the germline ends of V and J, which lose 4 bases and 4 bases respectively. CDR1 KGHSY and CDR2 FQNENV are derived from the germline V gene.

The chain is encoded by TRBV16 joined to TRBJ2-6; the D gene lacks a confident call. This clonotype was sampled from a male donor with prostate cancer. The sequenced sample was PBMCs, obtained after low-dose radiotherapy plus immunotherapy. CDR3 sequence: CASSPPGLGGANVLTF. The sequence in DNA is TGTGCCAGCAGCCCCCCCGGGCTTGGGGGGGCCAACGTCCTGACTTTC.